Listed here are 27 T cell receptor beta chains from one sample, sequenced in a study of OX40 agonist ivuxolimab in advanced cancers. Profiled with immunoSEQ multiplex PCR; TCRdb holds only in-frame clones, not every one. The table shows about 100,000 clones, with 80% to 90% occurring only once. The sample here was CD4+ or CD8+ T cells sorted from blood, taken in a trial of the OX40 agonist ivuxolimab. The receptors were sampled from an adult with an advanced solid tumor such as melanoma, head and neck, liver or kidney cancer.

The J gene is TRBJ2-1, the V gene TRBV19; no reliable D call. V was clipped by 0 bases and J by 3 bases, with 9 bases between them. Germline V gene data show CDR1 as LNHDA and CDR2 as SQIVND (reference sequence). The CDR3 spans 15 residues. The CDR3 DNA is TGTGCCAGTAGTATAGAGTCAGCACGCTACAATGAGCAGTTCTTC. It encodes CASSIESARYNEQFF.

V and J are TRBV9 and TRBJ2-2; D unresolved. The CDR3 loop spans 14 amino acids. Trimming took 0 bases from V and 1 from J, leaving 4 bases between them. Looked up from germline, CDR1 is SGDLS and CDR2 is YYNGEE. This CDR3 is CASSVDWNTGELFF. The CDR3 DNA sequence: TGTGCCAGCAGCGTAGACTGGAACACCGGGGAGCTGTTTTTT. Using reference TRBV9 and TRBJ2-2 for the parts outside the CDR3, the full variable domain is DSGVTQTPKHLITATGQRVTLRCSPRSGDLSVYWYQQSLDQGLQFLIQYYNGEERAKGNILERFSAQQFPDLHSELNLSSLELGDSALYFCASSVDWNTGELFFGEGSRLTVL.

The chain couples TRBV5-6 to TRBJ1-5; maybe TRBD1 (6 bases). Germline CDR1 is SGHDT and CDR2 is YYEEEE. The CDR3 length is 15 residues. The V gene lost 0 bases and the J gene lost 3 bases, with 10 bases spanning the gap. Written as DNA, the CDR3 is TGTGCCAGCAGCTTGGGTGGGGACAACAATCAGCCCCAGCATTTT. Encoded protein: CASSLGGDNNQPQHF.

The sample holds one count of this clone. The gene calls are TRBV6-6 and TRBJ2-7; TRBD2 agrees at 9 bases. The length of the CDR3 is 14 residues. Germline V gene sequence: CDR1 MNHNY, CDR2 SVGAGI (reference sequence). V trimming: 7 bases; J trimming: 7 bases; junction bases outside the gene matches: 11. In nucleotides, the CDR3 is TGTGCCAGCACCAAACCGGGACTAGCAGGGGAGCAGTACTTC. Translation gives CASTKPGLAGEQYF.

V usage is TRBV7-2 and J usage is TRBJ2-3; D might be TRBD1 (6 bases). CDR3 size: 16 residues. Germline CDR1 reads SGHTA; CDR2 reads FQGNSA. Trimming removed 2 bases from V and 1 base from J, with 13 bases in between. CDR3 DNA sequence: TGTGCCAGCAGCTTAAGCGTGACAGGTCGCACAGATACGCAGTATTTT. Encoded protein: CASSLSVTGRTDTQYF.

The V and J genes are TRBV19 and TRBJ1-1; D may be TRBD1 (6 bases). The CDR3 has 15 amino acids. V shed 3 bases and J shed 5 bases, with 16 bases lying between them. Germline V gene data show CDR1 as LNHDA and CDR2 as SQIVND (reference sequence). The CDR3 region has the DNA TGTGCCAGTAGTATGGTCAGGGGCGGTATAACTGAAGCTTTCTTT. Protein sequence: CASSMVRGGITEAFF.

The chain carries TRBV9 and TRBJ1-1, with D unclear. V was clipped by 5 bases and J by 8 bases, with 19 bases between them. The CDR3 runs to 14 residues. Germline loops: CDR1 SGDLS, CDR2 YYNGEE. CDR3 nucleotides: TGTGCCAGCAGTTCAGGACTGGTGACCGGGGAAGCTTTCTTT. The encoded protein is CASSSGLVTGEAFF.

The chain carries TRBV11-2 and TRBJ2-7; 10 bases are shared with TRBD1. Looked up from germline, CDR1 is SGHAT and CDR2 is FQNNGV. The CDR3 spans 14 residues. V was pared by 5 bases and J by 2 bases, with 3 bases of the junction left unmatched. The DNA of the CDR3 is TGTGCCAGCAGCAGGGACAGGGGCACCTACGAGCAGTACTTC. Its translation is CASSRDRGTYEQYF.

This chain uses TRBV5-4 with TRBJ2-1; D is possibly TRBD2 (6 bases). Germline CDR1 reads SGHNT; CDR2 reads YYREEE (reference sequence). The ends were cut back, 3 bases at V and 5 bases at J, with 15 bases in the middle. The CDR3 has 15 amino acids. The CDR3 is CASSSVTGVHNEQFF. In DNA, the CDR3 is TGTGCCAGCAGCTCCGTTACGGGGGTGCACAATGAGCAGTTCTTC.

This clone was seen a handful of times. V is TRBV6-1 and J is TRBJ1-5; no definite D call. Trimming removed 6 bases at V and 3 bases at J, with 15 bases between. The CDR3 spans 15 residues. CDR1 is MNHNS, CDR2 SASEGT, per germline. The CDR3 region has the DNA TGTGCCAGCAGCGCTTTCGGGGAACTCAATCAGCCCCAGCATTTT. It encodes CASSAFGELNQPQHF.

The CDR3 region is CASSLDSNTEAFF. CDR3 sequence (DNA): TGTGCCAGCAGCTTGGACAGTAACACTGAAGCTTTCTTT. The chain links TRBV13 to TRBJ1-1, with D possibly TRBD1 on 6 matching bases. Germline V gene sequence: CDR1 PRHDT, CDR2 FYEKMQ (reference sequence). The length of the CDR3 is 13 residues. Trimming removed 3 bases at V and 2 bases at J, with 7 bases between.

The chain is built from TRBV11-2 and TRBJ2-7, with 9 bases aligning to TRBD1. Germline V gene sequence: CDR1 SGHAT, CDR2 FQNNGV. With 6 bases clipped from V and 4 bases from J, the junction kept 7 bases outside the gene matches. The CDR3 is 14 residues long. The DNA for the CDR3 is TGTGCCAGCAGTCCCGGGACAGGGCAGTACGAGCAGTACTTC. It is translated as CASSPGTGQYEQYF.

J is TRBJ1-4 and V is TRBV5-8; D is uncertain. The germline V and J ends were trimmed by 1 base and 8 bases, with 9 bases remaining between them. The V gene's germline CDR1 is SGHTS and CDR2 YDEGEE. This CDR3 has 13 amino acids. CDR3 sequence reads: CASSLSWGEKLFF. The CDR3 bases are TGTGCCAGCAGCTTGAGCTGGGGAGAAAAACTGTTTTTT.

The rearrangement uses TRBV19 and TRBJ2-7; D tentatively fits TRBD1 or TRBD2 (5 bases each). This CDR3 comprises 14 residues. Trimming removed 1 base at V and 3 bases at J, with 10 bases between. The germline gives CDR1 LNHDA, CDR2 SQIVND (reference sequence). The CDR3 reads CASSIAGRGYEQYF. DNA of the CDR3: TGTGCCAGTAGTATAGCGGGAAGGGGCTACGAGCAGTACTTC.

The chain links TRBV18 to TRBJ2-2; 9 nucleotides agree with TRBD1. The germline gives CDR1 KGHSH, CDR2 LQKENI. J lost 4 bases, V lost 2 bases, and 2 bases had no gene match. This CDR3 has 15 amino acids. This CDR3 is CASSPGTGFTGELFF. CDR3 nucleotides: TGTGCCAGCTCACCAGGGACAGGGTTCACCGGGGAGCTGTTTTTT.

The chain joins TRBV2 to TRBJ1-5; 8 positions agree with TRBD1. J lost 4 bases, V lost 4 bases, and 6 bases had no gene match. Germline values: CDR1 SNHLY, CDR2 FYNNEI. The CDR3 has 15 amino acids. The CDR3 spells CASSGGQGRNQPQHF. Here the CDR3 DNA reads TGTGCCAGCAGTGGTGGACAGGGTAGGAATCAGCCCCAGCATTTT.

The chain employs TRBV6-1 and TRBJ2-1, with TRBD1 matching over 7 bases. CDR3 length: 15 residues. Germline-derived CDR1 and CDR2 are MNHNS and SASEGT. V shed 3 bases and J 3 bases; nucleotides not matched to a gene: 5. The CDR3 region has the DNA TGTGCCAGCAGTGAGCAGACAGGGTACTACAATGAGCAGTTCTTC. It translates to CASSEQTGYYNEQFF.

The rearrangement links TRBV7-2 to TRBJ1-2; D unclear. CDR3 size: 13 residues. From germline, CDR1 is SGHTA and CDR2 FQGNSA. V lost 6 bases and J lost 4, with 12 bases in between. The CDR3 sequence: CASSKSHVYGYTF. CDR3 sequence (DNA): TGTGCCAGCAGTAAAAGCCATGTCTATGGCTACACCTTC. Drawing the rest from reference TRBV7-2 and TRBJ1-2, the complete variable domain is GAGVSQSPSNKVTEKGKDVELRCDPISGHTALYWYRQSLGQGLEFLIYFQGNSAPDKSGLPSDRFSAERTGGSVSTLTIQRTQQEDSAVYLCASSKSHVYGYTFGSGTRLTVV.

The sample holds a few counts of this clone. The J gene is TRBJ1-1, the V gene TRBV4-3, with D possibly being TRBD1 (5 bases). CDR1 and CDR2 (germline): LGHNA, YSLEER. CDR3 size: 14 residues. V dropped 4 bases and J dropped 1 base, with 10 bases sitting between them. The CDR3 bases are TGCGCCAGCAGCCTCTTTGGGGGGAACACTGAAGCTTTCTTT. Translating it yields CASSLFGGNTEAFF.

This clone is a singleton in its sample. CDR3 DNA: TGTGCCAGCAGCCGTGACAGGACCTCATCTGGAAACACCATATATTTT. Translating gives CASSRDRTSSGNTIYF. The chain links TRBV7-2 to TRBJ1-3; tentative D call: TRBD1 (6 bases). Trimming took 5 bases from V and 1 from J, leaving 15 bases between them. Per germline, CDR1 SGHTA and CDR2 FQGNSA. CDR3 size: 16 residues.

J is TRBJ2-7 and V is TRBV6-6; D is perhaps TRBD1 (5 bases). Germline V CDR1 and CDR2: MNHNY, SVGAGI (reference sequence). The CDR3 covers 14 residues. V dropped 5 bases and J dropped 2 bases, with 13 bases sitting between them. In nucleotides, the CDR3 is TGTGCCAGCAGTGCCCCCAGGGTGCCCTACGAGCAGTACTTC. Its protein product is CASSAPRVPYEQYF.

This clone has just a few counts. This sequence joins TRBV9 and TRBJ2-2, with 10 bases aligning to TRBD2. J gave up 3 bases and V 0 bases, and 2 bases lay outside the gene matches. This CDR3 region has 16 residues. CDR1 and CDR2 (germline): SGDLS, YYNGEE. The CDR3 is CASSVGTSGDTGELFF. The CDR3 nucleotides read TGTGCCAGCAGCGTAGGGACTAGCGGAGACACCGGGGAGCTGTTTTTT.

This sequence joins TRBV5-4 and TRBJ2-7; D call uncertain. V dropped 4 bases and J dropped 7 bases, with 15 bases sitting between them. CDR1 and CDR2 from the germline V gene are SGHNT and YYREEE (reference sequence). CDR3 size: 13 residues. The CDR3 here is CASSRDQMREQYF. DNA for the CDR3: TGTGCCAGCAGCCGTGACCAAATGAGGGAGCAGTACTTC.

The chain employs TRBV7-8 and TRBJ1-5, with D possibly being TRBD1 (6 bases). V was shortened by 0 bases and J by 4 bases, with 10 bases between the two germline ends. The CDR3 totals 15 residues. Germline V CDR1 and CDR2: SGHVS, FQNEAQ. In DNA form, the CDR3 reads TGTGCCAGCAGCTTAGCGGAGAGGGGGAATCAGCCCCAGCATTTT. Amino acid sequence: CASSLAERGNQPQHF.

V usage is TRBV4-3 and J usage is TRBJ2-5, with D uncertain. The CDR3 covers 13 residues. V lost 0 bases, J lost 1 base, and 3 bases lay in between. Germline CDR1 LGHNA, CDR2 YSLEER. DNA of the CDR3: TGCGCCAGCAGCCAAGACTTCCAAGAGACCCAGTACTTC. This codes for CASSQDFQETQYF.

The J gene is TRBJ2-2, the V gene TRBV10-1; unclear D gene. V dropped 2 bases and J dropped 1 base, with 2 bases sitting between them. Per the germline V gene, CDR1 is WNHNN and CDR2 is SYGVQD (reference sequence). The CDR3 has 13 amino acids. This CDR3 reads CASSEGNTGELFF. CDR3 coding DNA: TGCGCCAGCAGTGAGGGGAACACCGGGGAGCTGTTTTTT.

The gene calls are TRBV21-1 and TRBJ2-5. TRBV21-1 is a pseudogene. This CDR3 comprises 15 residues. The DNA for the CDR3 is TGTGCCAGCAGCAGTCAGGACCTTAAACAAGAGACCCAGTACTTC. It codes for CASSSQDLKQETQYF.